These 16 T cell receptor beta chains were sequenced from one sample in a study of blood T cell repertoires in COVID-19. The table came from immunoSEQ multiplex PCR; TCRdb's copy has only in-frame clones and leaves some out. This sample has fewer than 200,000 clones, with about 85% found just once. Specimen: PBMCs or T cells enriched from blood (not recorded which). The receptors come from a middle-aged woman with acute COVID-19.

J is TRBJ2-1 and V is TRBV10-3, with TRBD2 matching over 10 bases. The CDR3 loop spans 14 amino acids. J was trimmed by 1 base and V by 10 bases; bases with no gene match: 4. CDR1 and CDR2 from the germline V gene are ENHRY and SYGVKD. DNA of the CDR3: TGTGCCACCAAAGCGGGAGGGTCCTACAATGAGCAGTTCTTC. Amino acid sequence: CATKAGGSYNEQFF.

The chain has TRBV30 and TRBJ1-1; D is unresolved. This CDR3 is 11 amino acids long. V gave up 7 bases and J gave up 4 bases, with 10 bases separating them. In germline, CDR1 is GTSNPN, CDR2 SVGIG (reference sequence). The CDR3 sequence is CAYSGSTEAFF. CDR3 DNA sequence: TGTGCCTATTCCGGGAGCACTGAAGCTTTCTTT.

The chain's CDR3 is CASKDRVFGDGELFF. CDR3 coding DNA: TGCGCCAGCAAGGACAGGGTGTTTGGTGACGGGGAGCTGTTTTTT. The J gene is TRBJ2-2, the V gene TRBV10-2, with 8 bases fitting TRBD1. Germline V gives CDR1 WSHSY, CDR2 SAAADI. CDR3 length: 15 amino acids. V was pared by 7 bases and J by 7 bases, with 11 bases of the junction left unmatched.

V and J are TRBV30 and TRBJ1-6, with TRBD1 matching over 7 bases. V lost 3 bases and J lost 7; bases outside the gene matches: 12. CDR3 length: 16 amino acids. The germline V gene has CDR1 GTSNPN and CDR2 SVGIG (reference sequence). The CDR3 loop reads CAWRRTGPKFNSPLHF. The CDR3 DNA reads as TGTGCCTGGAGGAGGACAGGTCCCAAGTTCAATTCACCCCTCCACTTT.

The chain has TRBV9 and TRBJ2-2, with 7 bases that match TRBD1. The CDR3 is made up of 15 amino acids. CDR1 and CDR2 (germline): SGDLS, YYNGEE. The V gene end was trimmed by 0 bases and the J gene end by 7 bases; junction bases not matched to a gene: 6. For the CDR3, the DNA is TGTGCCAGCAGCGTAGTGAGGGGGCCCGGCGGGGAGCTGTTTTTT. Protein: CASSVVRGPGGELFF.

The chain couples TRBV19 to TRBJ1-5, with TRBD1 matching over 8 bases. CDR3 length: 14 amino acids. V lost 5 bases and J lost 5; bases outside the gene matches: 5. Germline assignment: CDR1 LNHDA and CDR2 SQIVND (reference sequence). The CDR3: CASSLGTGYQPQHF. For the CDR3, the DNA is TGTGCCAGTAGTCTGGGGACAGGCTATCAGCCCCAGCATTTT. Full variable domain (rest looked up from reference TRBV19 and TRBJ1-5): DGGITQSPKYLFRKEGQNVTLSCEQNLNHDAMYWYRQDPGQGLRLIYYSQIVNDFQKGDIAEGYSVSREKKESFPLTVTSAQKNPTAFYLCASSLGTGYQPQHFGDGTRLSIL.

V usage is TRBV6-5 and J usage is TRBJ2-5, with 7 bases lining up with TRBD1. The CDR3 is 15 amino acids. Germline-derived CDR1 and CDR2 are MNHEY and SVGAGI. The junction had 10 bases not matched to a gene; V was cut back by 5 bases and J by 4 bases. The CDR3 spells CASSTGVQGRETQYF. The CDR3 nucleotides are TGTGCCAGCAGTACAGGGGTGCAGGGAAGAGAGACCCAGTACTTC.

The chain is built from TRBV30 and TRBJ1-1, with D possibly being TRBD1 (6 bases). The CDR3 contains 12 residues. Trimming took 2 bases from V and 10 from J, leaving 14 bases between them. CDR1 is GTSNPN and CDR2 is SVGIG in the germline V gene (reference sequence). The CDR3, as DNA: TGTGCCTGGAGTAGGGACACCCCGGGAGCTTTCTTT. It translates to CAWSRDTPGAFF.

The chain is built from TRBV9 and TRBJ1-1; no clear D. The CDR3 covers 14 residues. V lost 0 bases and J lost 5, with 11 bases in between. Germline CDR1 and CDR2: SGDLS and YYNGEE. The CDR3 sequence: CASSVAPAGTEAFF. The CDR3 DNA reads TGTGCCAGCAGCGTAGCTCCCGCGGGGACTGAAGCTTTCTTT.

CDR3 residues: CASSPTGLPLRSTDTQYF. The CDR3 bases are TGTGCCAGCAGTCCAACGGGACTACCCCTCCGTAGCACAGATACGCAGTATTTT. The chain couples TRBV7-3 to TRBJ2-3; 7 bases fit TRBD2. Germline assignment: CDR1 SGHTA and CDR2 FQGTGA. The CDR3 is 18 amino acids. Losses at the gene ends were 6 bases for V and 0 bases for J; bases not matched to a gene: 15.

The rearrangement uses TRBV4-1 and TRBJ2-2; 7 bases align to TRBD2. Germline V gives CDR1 MGHRA, CDR2 YSYEKL. V shed 2 bases and J 5 bases; nucleotides not matched to a gene: 5. The CDR3 has 15 amino acids. The CDR3 DNA reads TGCGCCAGCAGCCAACCTCGGGGGGATACCGGGGAGCTGTTTTTT. Translation gives CASSQPRGDTGELFF.

The genes are TRBV7-9 and TRBJ2-1; 13 bases are shared with TRBD2. Losses at the gene ends were 3 bases for V and 15 bases for J; bases not matched to a gene: 8. This CDR3 contains 14 residues. Germline assignment: CDR1 SEHNR and CDR2 FQNEAQ (reference sequence). The DNA of the CDR3 is TGTGCCAGCAGCTTCGGACTAGCGGGAGAAATTGCGTTCTTC. This codes for CASSFGLAGEIAFF.

The V and J genes are TRBV20-1 and TRBJ2-4; D gene unclear. CDR3 length equals 13 residues. Per the germline V gene, CDR1 is DFQATT and CDR2 is SNEGSKA (reference sequence). V lost 3 bases, J lost 6 bases, and 12 bases lay in between. CDR3: CSASNADTNIQYF. The CDR3 DNA reads TGCAGTGCTAGTAATGCGGATACAAACATTCAGTACTTC.

This clone has more than one count but fewer than ten. The V gene is TRBV14, the J gene TRBJ2-2, with a possible D match to TRBD2 (5 bases). The V gene's germline CDR1 is SGHDN and CDR2 FVKESK. There are 16 residues in the CDR3. V gave up 1 base and J gave up 4 bases, with 13 bases separating them. The CDR3 spells CASSQARVASTGELFF. The CDR3 coding sequence is TGTGCCAGCAGCCAAGCGAGGGTGGCGAGCACCGGGGAGCTGTTTTTT.

The rearrangement links TRBV7-6 to TRBJ2-1, with 8 bases fitting TRBD2. Germline values: CDR1 SGHVS, CDR2 FNYEAQ. V lost 1 base, J lost 9 bases, and 8 bases stayed unmatched. This CDR3 has 15 amino acids. The CDR3 reads CASSLGDWTSSEQFF. CDR3 coding DNA: TGTGCCAGCAGCTTAGGGGACTGGACTAGCTCTGAGCAGTTCTTC.

V gene TRBV18 combines with J gene TRBJ2-3; possible D gene TRBD1, 5 bases. CDR1 is KGHSH and CDR2 is LQKENI in the germline V gene. Trimming removed 3 bases from V and 11 bases from J, with 15 bases in between. The CDR3 covers 13 residues. This chain's CDR3 is CASSPTLEGVQYF. In DNA form, the CDR3 reads TGTGCCAGCTCACCCACGCTTGAAGGGGTGCAGTATTTT.